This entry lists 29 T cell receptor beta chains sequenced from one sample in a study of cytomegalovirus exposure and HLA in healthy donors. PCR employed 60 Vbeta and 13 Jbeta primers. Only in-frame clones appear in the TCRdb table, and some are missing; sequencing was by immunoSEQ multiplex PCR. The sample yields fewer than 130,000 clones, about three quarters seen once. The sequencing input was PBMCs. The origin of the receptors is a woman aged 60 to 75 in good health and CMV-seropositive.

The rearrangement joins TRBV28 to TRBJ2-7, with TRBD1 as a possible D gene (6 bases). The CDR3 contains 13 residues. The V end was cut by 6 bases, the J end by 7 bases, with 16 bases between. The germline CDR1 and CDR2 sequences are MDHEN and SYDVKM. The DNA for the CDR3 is TGTGCCAGCAGCCGAGGGGGTCGGGATGAGCAGTACTTC. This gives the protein CASSRGGRDEQYF.

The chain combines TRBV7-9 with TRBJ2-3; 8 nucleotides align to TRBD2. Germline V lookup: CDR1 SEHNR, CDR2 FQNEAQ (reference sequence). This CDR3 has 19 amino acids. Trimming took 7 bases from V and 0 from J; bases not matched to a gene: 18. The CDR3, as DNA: TGTGCCAGCACCAATCAAGTCCAGCGGGAGTATGAGAGCACAGATACGCAGTATTTT. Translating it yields CASTNQVQREYESTDTQYF.

CDR3: CASSAQDTSTDTQYF. CDR3 nucleotide sequence: TGTGCCAGCAGCGCACAGGATACAAGCACAGATACGCAGTATTTT. This chain joins TRBV28 and TRBJ2-3; D is possibly TRBD1 (5 bases). Trimming cost V 6 bases and J 0 bases, with 13 bases left between them. CDR1 is MDHEN, CDR2 SYDVKM, per germline. There are 15 residues in the CDR3.

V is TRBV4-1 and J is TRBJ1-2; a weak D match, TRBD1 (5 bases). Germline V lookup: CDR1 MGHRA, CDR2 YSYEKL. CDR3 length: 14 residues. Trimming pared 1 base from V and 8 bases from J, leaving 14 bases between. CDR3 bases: TGCGCCAGCAGCCAAGGAGCCCCAGGGTACGGCTACACCTTC. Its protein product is CASSQGAPGYGYTF.

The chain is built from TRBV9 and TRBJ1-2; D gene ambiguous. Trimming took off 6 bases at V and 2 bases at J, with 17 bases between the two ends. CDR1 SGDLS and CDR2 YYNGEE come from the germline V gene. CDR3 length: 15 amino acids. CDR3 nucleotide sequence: TGTGCCAGCACCCAGGCGCATCCGGGAAACTATGGCTACACCTTC. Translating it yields CASTQAHPGNYGYTF.

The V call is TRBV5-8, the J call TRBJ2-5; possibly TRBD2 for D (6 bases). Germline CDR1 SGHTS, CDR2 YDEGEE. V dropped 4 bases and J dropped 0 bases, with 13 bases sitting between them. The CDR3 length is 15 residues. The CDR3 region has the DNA TGTGCCAGCAGCGTCATGGGCGGGAACCAAGAGACCCAGTACTTC. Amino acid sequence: CASSVMGGNQETQYF.

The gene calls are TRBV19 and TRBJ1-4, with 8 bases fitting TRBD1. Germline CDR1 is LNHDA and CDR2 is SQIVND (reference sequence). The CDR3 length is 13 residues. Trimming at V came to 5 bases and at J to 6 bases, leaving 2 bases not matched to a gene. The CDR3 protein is CASSQGAYEKLFF. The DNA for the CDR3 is TGTGCCAGTAGTCAGGGGGCATATGAAAAACTGTTTTTT. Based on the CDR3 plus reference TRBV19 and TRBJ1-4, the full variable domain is DGGITQSPKYLFRKEGQNVTLSCEQNLNHDAMYWYRQDPGQGLRLIYYSQIVNDFQKGDIAEGYSVSREKKESFPLTVTSAQKNPTAFYLCASSQGAYEKLFFGSGTQLSVL.

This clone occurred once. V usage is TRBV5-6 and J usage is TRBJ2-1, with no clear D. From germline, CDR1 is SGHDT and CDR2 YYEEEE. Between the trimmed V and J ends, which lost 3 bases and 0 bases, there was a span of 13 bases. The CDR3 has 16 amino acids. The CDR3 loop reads CASSYHPADSYNEQFF. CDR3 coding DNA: TGTGCCAGCAGCTACCATCCCGCGGACTCCTACAATGAGCAGTTCTTC. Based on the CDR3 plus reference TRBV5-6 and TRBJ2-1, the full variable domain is DAGVTQSPTHLIKTRGQQVTLRCSPKSGHDTVSWYQQALGQGPQFIFQYYEEEERQRGNFPDRFSGHQFPNYSSELNVNALLLGDSALYLCASSYHPADSYNEQFFGPGTRLTVL.

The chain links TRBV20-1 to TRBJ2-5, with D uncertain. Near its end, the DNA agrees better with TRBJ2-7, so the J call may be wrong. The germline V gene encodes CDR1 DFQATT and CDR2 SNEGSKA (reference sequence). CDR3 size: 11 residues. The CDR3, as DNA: TGCAGTGCTAGAGGATTCAACGAGCAGTACTTC. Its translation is CSARGFNEQYF.

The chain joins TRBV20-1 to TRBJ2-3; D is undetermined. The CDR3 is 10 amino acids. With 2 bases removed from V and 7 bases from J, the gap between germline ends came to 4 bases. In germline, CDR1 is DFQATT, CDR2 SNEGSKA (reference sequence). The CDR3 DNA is TGCAGTGCTAGACAAAATACGCAGTATTTT. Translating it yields CSARQNTQYF.

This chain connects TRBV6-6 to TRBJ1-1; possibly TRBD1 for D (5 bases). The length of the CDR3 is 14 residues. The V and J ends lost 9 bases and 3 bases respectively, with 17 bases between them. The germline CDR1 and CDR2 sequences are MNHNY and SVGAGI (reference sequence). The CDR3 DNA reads TGTGCCAGTCAGGGTGTAAGGGTTGACACTGAAGCTTTCTTT. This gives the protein CASQGVRVDTEAFF.

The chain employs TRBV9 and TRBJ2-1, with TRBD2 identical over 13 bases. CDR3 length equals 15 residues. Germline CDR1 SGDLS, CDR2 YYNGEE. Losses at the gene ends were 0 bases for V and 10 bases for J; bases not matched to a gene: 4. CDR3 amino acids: CASSVGGTSGKEQFF. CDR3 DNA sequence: TGTGCCAGCAGCGTAGGGGGGACTAGCGGGAAAGAGCAGTTCTTC.

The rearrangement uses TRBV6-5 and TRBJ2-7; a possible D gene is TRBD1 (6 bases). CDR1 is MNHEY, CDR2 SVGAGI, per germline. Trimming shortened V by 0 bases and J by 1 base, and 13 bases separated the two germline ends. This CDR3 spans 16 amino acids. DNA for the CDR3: TGTGCCAGCAGTTACTCGCTGGGGGCTAGTTCCTACGAGCAGTACTTC. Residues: CASSYSLGASSYEQYF.

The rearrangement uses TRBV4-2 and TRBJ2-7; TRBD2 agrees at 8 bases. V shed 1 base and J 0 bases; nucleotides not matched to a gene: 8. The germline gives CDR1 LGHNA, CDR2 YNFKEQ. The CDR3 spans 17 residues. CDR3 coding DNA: TGTGCCAGCAGCCAAGCGGCGCGTGCGGGAGGCTCCTACGAGCAGTACTTC. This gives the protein CASSQAARAGGSYEQYF.

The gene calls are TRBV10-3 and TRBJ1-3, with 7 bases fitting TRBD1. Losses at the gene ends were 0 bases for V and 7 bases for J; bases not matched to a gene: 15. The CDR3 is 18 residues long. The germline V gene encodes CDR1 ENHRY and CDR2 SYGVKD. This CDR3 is CAISESLTRDSFGNTIYF. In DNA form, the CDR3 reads TGTGCCATCAGTGAGTCATTGACCCGGGACAGCTTTGGGAACACCATATATTTT.

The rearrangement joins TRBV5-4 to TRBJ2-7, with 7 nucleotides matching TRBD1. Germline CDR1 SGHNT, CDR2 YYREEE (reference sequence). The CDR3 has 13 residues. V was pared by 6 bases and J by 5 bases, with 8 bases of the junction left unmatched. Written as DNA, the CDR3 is TGTGCCAGCACACGACAGGGATCCGACGAGCAGTACTTC. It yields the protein CASTRQGSDEQYF.

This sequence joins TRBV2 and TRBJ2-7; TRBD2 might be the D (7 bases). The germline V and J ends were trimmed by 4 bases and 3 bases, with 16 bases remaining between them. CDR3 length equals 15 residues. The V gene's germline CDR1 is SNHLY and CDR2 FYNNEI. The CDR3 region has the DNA TGTGCCAGCAGTGTCGGGGGGCGCGGGCACTACGAGCAGTACTTC. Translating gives CASSVGGRGHYEQYF.

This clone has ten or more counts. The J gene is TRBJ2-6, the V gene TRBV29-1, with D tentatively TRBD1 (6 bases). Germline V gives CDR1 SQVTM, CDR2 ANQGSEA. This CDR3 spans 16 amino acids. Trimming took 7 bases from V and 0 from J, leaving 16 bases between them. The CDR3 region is CSASRDIDSGANVLTF. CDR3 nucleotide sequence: TGCAGCGCATCCCGGGACATTGACTCTGGGGCCAACGTCCTGACTTTC.

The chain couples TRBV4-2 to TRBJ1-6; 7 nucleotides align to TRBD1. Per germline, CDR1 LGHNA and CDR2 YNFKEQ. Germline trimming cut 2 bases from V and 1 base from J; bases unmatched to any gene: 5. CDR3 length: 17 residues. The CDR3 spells CASSQKTGRSYNSPLHF. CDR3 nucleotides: TGTGCCAGCAGCCAAAAGACAGGGAGGTCCTATAATTCACCCCTCCACTTT.

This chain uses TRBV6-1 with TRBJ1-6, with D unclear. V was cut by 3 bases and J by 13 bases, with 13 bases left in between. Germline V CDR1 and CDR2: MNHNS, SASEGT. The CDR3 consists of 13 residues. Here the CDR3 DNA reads TGTGCCAGCAGTGAGGGAGACACACCGCCCCTCCACTTT. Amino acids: CASSEGDTPPLHF.

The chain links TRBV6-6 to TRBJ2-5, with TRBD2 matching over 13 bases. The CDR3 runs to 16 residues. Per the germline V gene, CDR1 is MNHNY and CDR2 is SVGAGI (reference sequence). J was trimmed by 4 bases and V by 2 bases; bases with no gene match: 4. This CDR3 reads CASSYPGTSGIETQYF. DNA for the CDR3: TGTGCCAGCAGTTACCCCGGGACTAGCGGGATAGAGACCCAGTACTTC.

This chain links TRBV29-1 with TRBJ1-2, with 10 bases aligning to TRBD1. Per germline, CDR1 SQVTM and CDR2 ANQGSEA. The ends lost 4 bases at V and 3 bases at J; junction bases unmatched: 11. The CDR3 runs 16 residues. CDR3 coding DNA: TGCAGCGTTGTGGGGTACCGGGACAGGGGACACTATGGCTACACCTTC. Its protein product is CSVVGYRDRGHYGYTF.

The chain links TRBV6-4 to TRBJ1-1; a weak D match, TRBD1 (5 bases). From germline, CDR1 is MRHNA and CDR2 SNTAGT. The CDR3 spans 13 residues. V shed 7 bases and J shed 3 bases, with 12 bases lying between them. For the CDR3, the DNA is TGTGCCAGCATCTTGGGGGGGGACACTGAAGCTTTCTTT. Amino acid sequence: CASILGGDTEAFF.

The CDR3 region is CASSQRTRQISNEQFF. As DNA, the CDR3 is TGCGCCAGCAGCCAGAGGACTCGCCAAATATCCAATGAGCAGTTCTTC. This chain uses TRBV4-1 with TRBJ2-1; D is perhaps TRBD2 (5 bases). V was pared by 3 bases and J by 6 bases, with 18 bases between. This CDR3 is built from 16 residues. Germline values: CDR1 MGHRA, CDR2 YSYEKL.

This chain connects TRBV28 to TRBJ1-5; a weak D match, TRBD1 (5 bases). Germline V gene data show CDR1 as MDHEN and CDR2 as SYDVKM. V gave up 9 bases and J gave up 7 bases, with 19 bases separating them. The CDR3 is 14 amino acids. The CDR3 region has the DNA TGTGCCAGTCATCATTCGGGGGGTGGCCAGCCCCAGCATTTT. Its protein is CASHHSGGGQPQHF. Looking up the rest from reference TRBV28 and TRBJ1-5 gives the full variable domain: DVKVTQSSRYLVKRTGEKVFLECVQDMDHENMFWYRQDPGLGLRLIYFSYDVKMKEKGDIPEGYSVSREKKERFSLILESASTNQTSMYLCASHHSGGGQPQHFGDGTRLSIL.

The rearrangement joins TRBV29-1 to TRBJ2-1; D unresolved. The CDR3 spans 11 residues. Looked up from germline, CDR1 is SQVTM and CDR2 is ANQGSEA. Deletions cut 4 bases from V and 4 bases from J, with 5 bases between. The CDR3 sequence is CSVGRYNEQFF. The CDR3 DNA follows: TGCAGCGTTGGGAGATACAATGAGCAGTTCTTC.

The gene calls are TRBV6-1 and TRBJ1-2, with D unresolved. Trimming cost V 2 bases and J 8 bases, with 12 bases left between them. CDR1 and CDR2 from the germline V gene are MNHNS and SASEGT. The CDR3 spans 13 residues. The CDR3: CASSELALRGYTF. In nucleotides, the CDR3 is TGTGCCAGCAGTGAACTCGCGTTGAGGGGCTACACCTTC.

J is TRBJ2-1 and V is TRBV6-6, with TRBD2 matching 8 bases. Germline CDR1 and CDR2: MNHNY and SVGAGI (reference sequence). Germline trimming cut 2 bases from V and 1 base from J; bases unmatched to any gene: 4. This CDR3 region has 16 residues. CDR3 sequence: CASSYRGTSSYNEQFF. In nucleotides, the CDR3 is TGTGCCAGCAGTTACCGAGGGACTAGTTCCTACAATGAGCAGTTCTTC.

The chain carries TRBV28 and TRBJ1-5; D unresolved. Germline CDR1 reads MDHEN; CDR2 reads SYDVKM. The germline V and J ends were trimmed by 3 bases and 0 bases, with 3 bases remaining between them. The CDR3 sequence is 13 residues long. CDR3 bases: TGTGCCAGCAGTTTGTATAGCAATCAGCCCCAGCATTTT. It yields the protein CASSLYSNQPQHF.